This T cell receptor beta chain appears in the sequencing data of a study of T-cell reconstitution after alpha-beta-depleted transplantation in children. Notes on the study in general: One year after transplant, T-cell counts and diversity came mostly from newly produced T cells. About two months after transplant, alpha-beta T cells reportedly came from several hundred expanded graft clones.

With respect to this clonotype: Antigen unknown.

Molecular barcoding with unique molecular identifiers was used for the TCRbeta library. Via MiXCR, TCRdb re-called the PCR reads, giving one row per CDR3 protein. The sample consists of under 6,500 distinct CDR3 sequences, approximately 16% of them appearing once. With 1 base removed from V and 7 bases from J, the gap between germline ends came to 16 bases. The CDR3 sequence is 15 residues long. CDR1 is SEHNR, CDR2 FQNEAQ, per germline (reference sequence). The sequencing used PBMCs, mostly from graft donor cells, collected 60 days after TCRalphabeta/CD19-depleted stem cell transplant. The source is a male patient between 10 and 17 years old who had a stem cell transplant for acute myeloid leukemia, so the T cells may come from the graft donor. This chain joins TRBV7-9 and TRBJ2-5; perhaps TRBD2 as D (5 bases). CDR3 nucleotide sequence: TGTGCCAGCAGCTTAGGCTCGAGCCCGGCGGGGACCCAGTACTTC. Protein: CASSLGSSPAGTQYF.